This TCR beta chain was recovered during a study of beta chain features in type 1 diabetes. Findings and caveats of the study: For patients, the naive, central memory and Treg TCRB repertoires appeared more alike than for healthy donors.

V gave up 5 bases and J gave up 5 bases, with 13 bases separating them. The CDR3 is 14 residues long. Germline V gives CDR1 ENHRY, CDR2 SYGVKD. TCRB transcripts that were expressed got sequenced, as all of the isolated RNA had been reverse transcribed. The method was immunoSEQ multiplex PCR; TCRdb's version includes in-frame clones alone and lacks a portion of them. Altogether tens of thousands of clones are present, 45% to 50% being singletons, with the ten largest covering roughly 0.7%. This clone was counted a few times. Its matching antigen is unknown. The sample was central memory CD4+ T cells from blood. This TCR was recovered from a woman younger than 35 in good health. The rearrangement uses TRBV10-3 and TRBJ1-5; no clear D gene. CDR3 in DNA: TGTGCCATCAGTCAGCTGGGTCGGGATCAGCCCCAGCATTTT. Translation gives CAISQLGRDQPQHF.